Presented here are 4 T cell receptor beta chains from one specimen sequenced in a study of monozygotic twins with inflammatory bowel disease. No DNA is given; TCRdb re-called the 5' RACE reads and lists each CDR3 protein once. This sample contains about 380,000 distinct CDR3 sequences. The specimen sequenced was blood. These receptors were taken from a human donor with ulcerative colitis or Crohn's disease, or a healthy co-twin of an affected twin (not recorded which).

This chain connects TRBV3-1 to TRBJ1-1. The CDR3 is made up of 15 amino acids. Germline values: CDR1 LGHDT, CDR2 YNNKEL (reference sequence). CDR3 protein: CASSQPQGRNTEAFF.

The V and J genes are TRBV5-1 and TRBJ2-1; the D gene TCRdb calls, TRBD2, cannot be checked with no DNA. The V gene's germline CDR1 is SGHRS and CDR2 YFSETQ. The CDR3 extends over 15 amino acids. CDR3 amino acids: CASRNLAGGQNEQFF.

The rearrangement joins TRBV6-2 or TRBV6-3 to TRBJ2-1. Germline lookup yields CDR1 MNHEY and CDR2 SVGEGT. The CDR3 extends over 12 amino acids. The CDR3 region is CASSYPTRVAFF.

The CDR3 is CASRFAPGQGGIQYF. This chain connects TRBV5-6 to TRBJ2-7; TCRdb designates TRBD1, a call that cannot be tested without DNA. The germline gives CDR1 SGHDT, CDR2 YYEEEE. The CDR3 runs to 15 residues.